This T cell receptor (beta chain) was captured in a study of blood T cell repertoires in COVID-19. As for the study in general: Sites across the United States, Italy and Spain contributed samples from acute and convalescent COVID-19.

CDR1 and CDR2 (germline): SGHTA, FQGTGA. The CDR3 loop spans 17 amino acids. V was clipped by 1 base and J by 5 bases, with 21 bases between them. Libraries were prepared by immunoSEQ multiplex PCR; TCRdb keeps only in-frame clonotypes and omits some of them. The sample includes roughly 200,000 clones, around 85% of them seen just once. The TCR sequence derives from a man between 35 and 55 years old who had recovered from COVID-19. The chain links TRBV7-3 to TRBJ2-7, with TRBD2 as a possible D gene (6 bases). Sequenced: PBMCs or T cells enriched from blood (not recorded which). The CDR3 DNA reads TGTGCCAGCAGCTTAATCGGTGGGCGGGGCTTGAGCCACGAGCAGTACTTC. Translated, it gives CASSLIGGRGLSHEQYF.